This TCR beta chain came from a study of blood T cell repertoires in COVID-19. Study context: Acute and convalescent COVID-19 samples came from the United States, Italy and Spain.

Method: immunoSEQ multiplex PCR; TCRdb's copy keeps in-frame clones and lacks some. Among around 140,000 clones, 84% were seen once, and the ten largest hold about 8.1%. There are 14 residues in the CDR3. Germline loops: CDR1 SGHKS, CDR2 YYEKEE (reference sequence). J gave up 3 bases and V 3 bases, and 4 bases lay outside the gene matches. The chain carries TRBV5-5 and TRBJ1-2; 8 nucleotides align to TRBD1. Sequencing was carried out using peripheral blood. The TCR sequence derives from a man aged 30 to 45 with COVID-19, enrolled during active disease. CDR3 nucleotide sequence: TGTGCCAGCAGCTGGACAGGGAGGGACTATGGCTACACCTTC. Translated: CASSWTGRDYGYTF.